The entry that follows covers one TCR beta chain sequence. Its cognate antigen is unknown. PCR used 60 Vbeta primers and 13 Jbeta primers. Data came from immunoSEQ multiplex PCR; TCRdb stores just in-frame clones and leaves some out. The data hold 120,000 or so clones, with 80% to 90% observed a single time. Germline V CDR1 and CDR2: SGDLS, YYNGEE. V was shortened by 0 bases and J by 4 bases, with 8 bases between the two germline ends. The CDR3 loop spans 14 amino acids. The record originates from a study of cytomegalovirus exposure and HLA in healthy donors. This cohort consisted of healthy bone marrow donors. Overall study results and limits: TCR beta V- and J-gene trimming was later associated with a missense DCLRE1C variant. In a later analysis, several top co-occurrence clusters appeared linked to parvovirus B19, influenza, CMV and Epstein-Barr virus.

The chain has TRBV9 and TRBJ1-3; D ambiguous. Sequences were obtained from PBMCs. This clonotype originated in a woman aged 40 to 50 in good health and CMV-seropositive. The CDR3 nucleotides are TGTGCCAGCAGCGTAGACTTTGAGGGAAACACCATATATTTT. Protein: CASSVDFEGNTIYF.